The rows below give T cell receptor beta chains drawn from one sample of a study of beta chain features in type 1 diabetes. Repertoires were generated with immunoSEQ multiplex PCR, while TCRdb's copy carries only in-frame clones and drops some. This sample has 300,000 to 450,000 clones, with about 12% found just once. Sequencing was carried out using naive CD4+ T cells from blood. The receptors were sampled from a young woman with type 1 diabetes. Both conserved end residues are part of each CDR3. Each record gives: D gene, V gene, clone size, J gene, CDR3 DNA, CDR3 protein. The D gene is left open where the match is weak. Clone size is shown for a subset of rows, as once, few, many or a class of expanded clone.

TRBD1	TRBV11-2	.	TRBJ1-5	TGTGCCAGCAGGCCGACAGGGAATCAGCCCCAGCATTTT	CASRPTGNQPQHF
.	TRBV7-8	.	TRBJ2-6	TGTGCCAGCAGCTTAGCTATCTCTGGGGCCAACGTCCTGACTTTC	CASSLAISGANVLTF
TRBD1	TRBV30	.	TRBJ2-2	TGTGCCTGGGACCGATTCCCGGGGACAGGCACCGGGGAGCTGTTTTTT	CAWDRFPGTGTGELFF
.	TRBV7-2	.	TRBJ2-2	TGTGCCAGCAGCTTAGCTCTCAGGGGGGTCAAAACGAACACCGGGGAGCTGTTTTTT	CASSLALRGVKTNTGELFF
.	TRBV9	.	TRBJ2-3	TGTGCCAGCAGCGTAGGGGTGGGAACTAGGACAGATACGCAGTATTTT	CASSVGVGTRTDTQYF
.	TRBV5-6	.	TRBJ2-4	TGTGCCAGCAGCTTGGGCGGAGCCAAAAACATTCAGTACTTC	CASSLGGAKNIQYF
.	TRBV4-3	.	TRBJ2-1	TGCGCCAGCAGCCAAGAGAAGACTAGAGGACATTACAATGAGCAGTTCTTC	CASSQEKTRGHYNEQFF
.	TRBV4-3	few	TRBJ1-2	TGCGCCAGCAGCCAAAACGGTCTAACAGGGAAAAACTATGGCTACACCTTC	CASSQNGLTGKNYGYTF
.	TRBV19	.	TRBJ2-3	TGTGCCAGCTGGGGGCTTAGCACAGATACGCAGTATTTT	CASWGLSTDTQYF
.	TRBV4-3	few	TRBJ1-5	TGCGCCAGCAGCCAAGGAGGAGCACCTTCGCATTTT	CASSQGGAPSHF
TRBD2	TRBV5-1	few	TRBJ2-1	TGCGCCAGCAGCTCCCCGGGACTAGCAGGCAATGAGCAGTTCTTC	CASSSPGLAGNEQFF
.	TRBV7-6	.	TRBJ2-1	TGTGCCAGCAGCTTAATGATCGCGGGGCGCCCAGGGAATGAGCAGTTCTTC	CASSLMIAGRPGNEQFF
.	TRBV5-6	.	TRBJ1-3	TGTGCCAGCAGCTTCCTAGACTTCTCTGGAAACACCATATATTTT	CASSFLDFSGNTIYF
.	TRBV4-3	few	TRBJ1-6	TGCGCCAGCAGCCAAGATATCGTAAATTCACCCCTCCACTTT	CASSQDIVNSPLHF
TRBD1	TRBV27	few	TRBJ2-7	TGTGCCAGCAGTGCCTCCGGGACAGGGGCTCGTGAGCAGTACTTC	CASSASGTGAREQYF
.	TRBV18	few	TRBJ2-6	TGTGCCAGCTCGCGGGACAGCGATACCTCTGGGGCCAACGTCCTGACTTTC	CASSRDSDTSGANVLTF
.	TRBV19	.	TRBJ2-7	TGTGCCAGTAGTATCAGGGGCACCCCCAGCGAGCAGTACTTC	CASSIRGTPSEQYF
.	TRBV4-2	few	TRBJ2-7	TGTGCCAGCAGCTCGGGCGGGTCGCTCTACGAGCAGTACTTC	CASSSGGSLYEQYF
TRBD2	TRBV29-1	.	TRBJ2-1	TGCAGCGCCACACTAGCGGTTTCCTACAATGAGCAGTTCTTC	CSATLAVSYNEQFF
.	TRBV5-1	.	TRBJ1-2	TGCGCCAGCAGCTTGACAGGGATCGCTAACTATGGCTACACCTTC	CASSLTGIANYGYTF
.	TRBV28	.	TRBJ1-2	TGTGCCAGCAGTTTGCGGGACCGCCTTACCTTC	CASSLRDRLTF
TRBD1	TRBV2	.	TRBJ1-4	TGTGCCAGCAGTTTAGACAGGGGTATTGAAAAACTGTTTTTT	CASSLDRGIEKLFF
TRBD1	TRBV30	.	TRBJ2-7	TGTGCCTGCCAAGGGGACAGTGACCTCTACGAGCAGTACTTC	CACQGDSDLYEQYF
TRBD2	TRBV5-1	.	TRBJ2-5	TGCGCCAGCAGCTTCCAAGCGGGGGAACAAGAGACCCAGTACTTC	CASSFQAGEQETQYF